The 3 T cell receptor beta chains in this list originate from one sample, sequenced in a study of brain T cells in children with intractable seizures. Profiling relied on immunoSEQ multiplex PCR, and the TCRdb table lists in-frame clones only, not all of them. The sample holds 340,000 or so clones, 93% seen once. This sample's time point: blood from clinic visit 5 months post-surgery; TSC patient then seizure free. Sample: peripheral blood, taken roughly 5 months after surgery. Receptor source: a boy less than two years old with tuberous sclerosis and intractable seizures.

This clone was detected only once. J is TRBJ2-5 and V is TRBV2; 12 bases are a match to TRBD2. This CDR3 comprises 18 residues. J was trimmed by 4 bases and V by 2 bases; bases with no gene match: 11. The germline CDR1 and CDR2 sequences are SNHLY and FYNNEI. CDR3 region: CASSEPGLAGGWRETQYF. The CDR3 region has the DNA TGTGCCAGCAGTGAACCCGGCCTAGCGGGGGGGTGGAGAGAGACCCAGTACTTC.

The chain recombines TRBV27 with TRBJ1-4; TRBD1 agrees at 7 bases. This CDR3 contains 19 residues. The ends lost 7 bases at V and 7 bases at J; junction bases unmatched: 24. Germline values: CDR1 MNHEY, CDR2 SMNVEV (reference sequence). In DNA, the CDR3 is TGTGCCAGCACCCATTATCCGGGGCCAGGGGGGGGTCTGGGTGAAAAACTGTTTTTT. Translated, it gives CASTHYPGPGGGLGEKLFF.

V is TRBV28 and J is TRBJ2-7, with TRBD2 matching 10 bases. The CDR3 runs to 14 residues. After removal of 7 bases from V and 5 bases from J, the junction contained 8 bases not matched to a gene. The germline gives CDR1 MDHEN, CDR2 SYDVKM. The CDR3 DNA follows: TGTGCCAGCAAACCTAGCGGGAGTAACCACGAGCAGTACTTC. Amino acid sequence: CASKPSGSNHEQYF.